This T cell receptor beta chain was captured in a study of shared clonotypes between healthy human individuals. Some clones are missing from TCRdb's copy, which holds only in-frame ones; the method was immunoSEQ multiplex PCR. This sample has more than 2,000,000 clones, with 85% to 95% found just once. Unmatched junction bases numbered 4, after V lost 7 bases and J lost 1 base. The CDR3 is made up of 14 amino acids. Germline V gene lookup returns CDR1 MDHEN and CDR2 SYDVKM. Study conclusions and caveats: Only blood was sampled; tissue repertoires likely differ.

Notes on this clone: Its antigen is as yet unknown. The sample carries other DNA sequences with the same CDR3.

Sample: naive CD4+ T cells from PBMCs. The subset: CD45RA+ positively selected. The V gene is TRBV28, the J gene TRBJ2-7, with TRBD2 matching 10 bases. This TCR derives from a man aged 18 to 29 in good health. Some clones in this sample may be carry-over from other donors' samples. The CDR3 protein is CASTPSGSSYEQYF. CDR3 nucleotides: TGTGCCAGCACTCCTAGCGGGAGTTCCTACGAGCAGTACTTC.